This T cell receptor (beta chain) was found in a study of early T cells in non-severe SARS-CoV-2 infection. Study as a whole: Sequenced material consisted of bulk RNA (from unsorted whole blood), and chains were unpaired.

Study conclusions and caveats: Anti-spike CD8 responses were favored by VDJdb matching, which missed private and CD4 specificities.

Germline CDR1 SEHNR, CDR2 FQNEAQ (reference sequence). V was cut by 3 bases and J by 2 bases, with 7 bases left in between. The length of the CDR3 is 14 residues. In the case of this clonotype: Its antigen is not identified.

Unique molecular identifiers (one per individual cDNA molecule) were attached. TCRdb reprocessed the 5' RACE reads with MiXCR, giving one entry per CDR3 protein. In the table there are more than 85,000 distinct CDR3 sequences, roughly 13% of which are singletons. The TCR sequence derives from an adult who was a healthcare worker with PCR-confirmed SARS-CoV-2 infection or an uninfected control (not recorded which). The rearrangement uses TRBV7-9 and TRBJ2-2; tentatively, D is TRBD1 (5 bases). The sample taken for sequencing was whole blood. DNA of the CDR3: TGTGCCAGCAGCTTTGACAGAAACACCGGGGAGCTGTTTTTT. This codes for CASSFDRNTGELFF. Combining the CDR3 with reference TRBV7-9 and TRBJ2-2 gives the whole variable domain DTGVSQNPRHKITKRGQNVTFRCDPISEHNRLYWYRQTLGQGPEFLTYFQNEAQLEKSRLLSDRFSAERPKGSFSTLEIQRTEQGDSAMYLCASSFDRNTGELFFGEGSRLTVL.